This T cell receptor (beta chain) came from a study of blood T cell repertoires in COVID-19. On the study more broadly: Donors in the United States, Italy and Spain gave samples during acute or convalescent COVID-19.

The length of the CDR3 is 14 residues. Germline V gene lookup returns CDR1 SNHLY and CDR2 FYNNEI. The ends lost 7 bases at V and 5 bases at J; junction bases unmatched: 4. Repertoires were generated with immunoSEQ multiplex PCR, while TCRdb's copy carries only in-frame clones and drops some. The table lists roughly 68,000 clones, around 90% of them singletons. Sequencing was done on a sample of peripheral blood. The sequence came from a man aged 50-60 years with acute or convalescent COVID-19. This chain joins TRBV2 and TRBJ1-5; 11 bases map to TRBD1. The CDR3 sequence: CASTGTGGDQPQHF. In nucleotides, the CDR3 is TGTGCCAGCACCGGGACAGGGGGTGATCAGCCCCAGCATTTT.